The T cell receptor (beta chain) described here comes from a study of blood T cell repertoires in COVID-19. In the original processing: Nucleated cell counts were estimated from reference gene primer amplification. Repertoires were generated with immunoSEQ multiplex PCR, while TCRdb's copy carries only in-frame clones and drops some. V, J and clone size were drawn from that table, and D and trimming were deduced from the DNA. In the table there are around 100,000 clones, approximately 91% of which are singletons. Germline CDR1 reads SNHLY; CDR2 reads FYNNEI. Trimming pared 7 bases from V and 6 bases from J, leaving 10 bases between. The CDR3 is 12 residues long.

This chain connects TRBV2 to TRBJ1-5; D is uncertain. Sequencing input: peripheral blood. The TCR originated in a middle-aged man with acute or convalescent COVID-19. The CDR3 protein is CASNRGAQPQHF. The DNA of the CDR3 is TGTGCCAGCAACCGGGGAGCTCAGCCCCAGCATTTT.